The rows below give T cell receptor beta chains drawn from one sample of a study of cytomegalovirus exposure and HLA in healthy donors. The data were produced by immunoSEQ multiplex PCR, yet TCRdb's version contains in-frame clones alone and is incomplete. The sample lists 150,000 or so clones, over 80% seen once, with roughly 6.2% in the top ten. The specimen was PBMCs. These receptors all come from a male donor in good health and CMV-seropositive. The CDR3 runs from the conserved cysteine through the conserved F or W. Fields, in order: V gene, J gene, CDR3 protein.

TRBV5-6,TRBJ2-7,CASSFFAREQYF
TRBV10-3,TRBJ2-1,CAISESGGASYNEQFF
TRBV9,TRBJ1-4,CASSQGGLAEKLFF
TRBV28,TRBJ2-4,CASSLSGWGDIQYF
TRBV5-1,TRBJ1-1,CASSLIGAMNTEAFF
TRBV11-3,TRBJ2-5,CASSLILAGFQETQYF
TRBV29-1,TRBJ1-1,CSVATGTGAGTEAFF
TRBV15,TRBJ2-3,CATSRGGLAAADTQYF
TRBV7-6,.,CASSFGAGGFYEQYF
TRBV15,TRBJ1-4,CATSREQGNEKLFF
TRBV6-6,TRBJ1-5,CASQVDYSNQPQHF
TRBV2,TRBJ2-2,CASSEQSTGELFF
TRBV2,TRBJ1-2,CASTTEGYGYTF
TRBV7-9,TRBJ2-1,CASSLGLAIDEQFF
TRBV11-2,TRBJ2-1,CASSLRGEGSSYNEQFF
TRBV21-1,TRBJ2-2,CASSKGLAGVGGNGELFF
TRBV6-1,TRBJ2-5,CASSGHRGETQYF
TRBV28,TRBJ2-4,CAWRAGGAKNIQYF
TRBV6-1,TRBJ1-5,CASSPGQSNQPQHF
TRBV5-4,TRBJ2-2,CASHLGLNTGELFF
TRBV7-2,TRBJ2-7,CASSLEAGGTFSYEQYF
TRBV5-5,TRBJ2-7,CASSSSTGIHEQYF
TRBV2,TRBJ2-5,CASSITGYETQYF
TRBV9,TRBJ2-5,CASSVEGQSQETQYF
TRBV11-2,TRBJ2-7,CASSLVWAGSSYEQYF
TRBV30,TRBJ2-7,CAWSVGQGSYEQYF
TRBV5-1,TRBJ2-5,CASSSAGAQETQYF
TRBV10-3,TRBJ2-7,CASTGQGRLEQYF
TRBV6-6,TRBJ2-5,CASSYGGTGTGETQYF
TRBV19,TRBJ2-1,CASRSAGGNEQFF
TRBV11-3,TRBJ1-2,CASSRGQTNYGYTF
TRBV7-2,TRBJ1-2,CASRLRSGGYSTF
TRBV7-2,TRBJ2-3,CASSPEFTDTQYF
TRBV11-1,TRBJ2-5,CASSLRQLEETQYF
TRBV5-8,TRBJ2-7,CASSLLRDRREQYF
TRBV30,TRBJ2-3,CAWSGRGALTDTQYF
TRBV7-9,TRBJ1-5,CASSFGTSSYSNQPQHF
TRBV11-3,TRBJ2-3,CASSLDGTAYTDTQYF
TRBV7-2,TRBJ1-1,CASSLGGARTEAFF
TRBV7-9,TRBJ2-7,CASSLVQGLAGYEQYF
TRBV2,TRBJ1-2,CANPQGTNYGYTF
TRBV19,TRBJ1-2,CASRTGGAFNGYTF
TRBV5-1,TRBJ2-3,CASSLQGQGYTDTQYF
TRBV9,TRBJ1-2,CASRAQGTGGFGYTF
TRBV5-1,TRBJ2-3,CASSLVAGVGTDTQYF
TRBV28,TRBJ2-3,CASSLLGGRTDTQYF
TRBV28,TRBJ2-7,CASSSHSATGRVNEQYF
TRBV2,TRBJ2-1,CASKGGFSYNEQFF
TRBV5-1,TRBJ1-2,CASSPGQGLNYGYTF
TRBV2,TRBJ1-2,CASSAQTGVYGYTF
TRBV19,TRBJ2-1,CASWDRDLTYNEQFF
TRBV6-6,TRBJ2-1,CASSYSGTSYEQFF
TRBV20-1,TRBJ1-2,CSADSYGYTF
TRBV9,TRBJ2-2,CASRSPGQGALVVDTGELFF
TRBV19,TRBJ2-2,CASSAGQGTLGTGELFF
TRBV7-2,TRBJ1-2,CASRLTGGRGYTF
TRBV27,TRBJ2-3,CASSFGLALRDTQYF
TRBV29-1,TRBJ2-7,CSVGTGLADEQYF
TRBV29-1,TRBJ2-5,CSVGTGLTQYF
TRBV9,TRBJ1-6,CASGQAGNSPLHF